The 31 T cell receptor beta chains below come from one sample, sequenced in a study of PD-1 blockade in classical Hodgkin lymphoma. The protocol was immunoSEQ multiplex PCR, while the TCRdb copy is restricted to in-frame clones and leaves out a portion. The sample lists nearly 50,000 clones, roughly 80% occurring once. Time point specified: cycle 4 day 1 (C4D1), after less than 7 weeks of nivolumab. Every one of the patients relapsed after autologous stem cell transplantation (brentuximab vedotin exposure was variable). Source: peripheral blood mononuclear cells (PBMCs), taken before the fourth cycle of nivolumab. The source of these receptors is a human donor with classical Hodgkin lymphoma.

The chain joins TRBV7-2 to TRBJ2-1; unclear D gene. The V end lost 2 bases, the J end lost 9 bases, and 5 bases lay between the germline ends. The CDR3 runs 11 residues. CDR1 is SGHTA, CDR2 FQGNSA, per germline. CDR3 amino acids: CASSLRFEQFF. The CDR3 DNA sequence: TGTGCCAGCAGCTTAAGGTTTGAGCAGTTCTTC. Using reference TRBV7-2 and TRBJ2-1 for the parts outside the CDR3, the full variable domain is GAGVSQSPSNKVTEKGKDVELRCDPISGHTALYWYRQSLGQGLEFLIYFQGNSAPDKSGLPSDRFSAERTGGSVSTLTIQRTQQEDSAVYLCASSLRFEQFFGPGTRLTVL.

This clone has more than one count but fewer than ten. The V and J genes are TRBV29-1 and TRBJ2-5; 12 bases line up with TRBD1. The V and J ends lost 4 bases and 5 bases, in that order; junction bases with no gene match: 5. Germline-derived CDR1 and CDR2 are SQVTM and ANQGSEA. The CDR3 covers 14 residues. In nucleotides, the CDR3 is TGCAGCGTTGGGGACAGGGGGCTAGGGGAGACCCAGTACTTC. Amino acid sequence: CSVGDRGLGETQYF.

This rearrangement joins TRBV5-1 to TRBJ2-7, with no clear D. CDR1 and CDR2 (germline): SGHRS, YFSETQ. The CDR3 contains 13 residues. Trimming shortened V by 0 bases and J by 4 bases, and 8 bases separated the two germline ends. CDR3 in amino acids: CASSLEAGYEQYF. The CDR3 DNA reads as TGCGCCAGCAGCTTGGAGGCTGGTTACGAGCAGTACTTC.

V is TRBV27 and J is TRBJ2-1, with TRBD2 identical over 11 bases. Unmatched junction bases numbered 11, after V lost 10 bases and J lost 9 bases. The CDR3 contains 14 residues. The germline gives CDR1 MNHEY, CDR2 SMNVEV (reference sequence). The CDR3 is CATMVLAGVSEQFF. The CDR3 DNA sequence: TGTGCCACCATGGTACTAGCGGGAGTCAGTGAGCAGTTCTTC.

CDR3 region: CASSLGNNEKLFF. CDR3 nucleotide sequence: TGTGCCAGCAGCCTAGGCAATAATGAAAAACTGTTTTTT. The chain has TRBV7-9 and TRBJ1-4; D uncertain. Germline CDR1 SEHNR, CDR2 FQNEAQ (reference sequence). The CDR3 covers 13 residues. Deletions cut 5 bases from V and 4 bases from J, with 8 bases between.

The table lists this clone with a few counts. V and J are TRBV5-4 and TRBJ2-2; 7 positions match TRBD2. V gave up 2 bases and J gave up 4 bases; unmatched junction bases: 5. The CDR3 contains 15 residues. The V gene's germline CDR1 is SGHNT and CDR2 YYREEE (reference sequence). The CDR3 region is CASSFRLARTGELFF. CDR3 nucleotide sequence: TGTGCCAGCAGCTTCCGACTAGCCCGCACCGGGGAGCTGTTTTTT.

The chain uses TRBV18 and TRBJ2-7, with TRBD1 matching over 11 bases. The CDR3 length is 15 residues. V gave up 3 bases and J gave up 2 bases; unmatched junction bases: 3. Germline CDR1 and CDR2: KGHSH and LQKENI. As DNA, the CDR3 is TGTGCCAGCTCACCCGGGACAGGGGGAACCTACGAGCAGTACTTC. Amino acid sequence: CASSPGTGGTYEQYF.

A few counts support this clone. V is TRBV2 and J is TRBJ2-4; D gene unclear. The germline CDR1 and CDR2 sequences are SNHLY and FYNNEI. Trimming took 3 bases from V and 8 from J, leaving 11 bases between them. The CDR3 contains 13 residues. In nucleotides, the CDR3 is TGTGCCAGCAGTGAGAGAATAGGGTACATTCAGTACTTC. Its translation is CASSERIGYIQYF.

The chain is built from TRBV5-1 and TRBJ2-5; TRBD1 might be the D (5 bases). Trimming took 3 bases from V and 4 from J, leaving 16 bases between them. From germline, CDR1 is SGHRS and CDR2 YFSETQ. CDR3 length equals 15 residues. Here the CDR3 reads CASSSLGLNRETQYF. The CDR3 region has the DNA TGCGCCAGCAGCTCCCTGGGGCTAAACAGAGAGACCCAGTACTTC. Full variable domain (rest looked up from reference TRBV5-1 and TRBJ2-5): KAGVTQTPRYLIKTRGQQVTLSCSPISGHRSVSWYQQTPGQGLQFLFEYFSETQRNKGNFPGRFSGRQFSNSRSEMNVSTLELGDSALYLCASSSLGLNRETQYFGPGTRLLVL.

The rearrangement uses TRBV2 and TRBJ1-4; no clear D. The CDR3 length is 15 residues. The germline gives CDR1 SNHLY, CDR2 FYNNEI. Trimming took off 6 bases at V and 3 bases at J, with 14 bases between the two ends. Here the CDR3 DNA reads TGTGCCAGCAGACCGACCCCCGTAGCTAATGAAAAACTGTTTTTT. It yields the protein CASRPTPVANEKLFF. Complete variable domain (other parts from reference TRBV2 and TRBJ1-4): EPEVTQTPSHQVTQMGQEVILRCVPISNHLYFYWYRQILGQKVEFLVSFYNNEISEKSEIFDDQFSVERPDGSNFTLKIRSTKLEDSAMYFCASRPTPVANEKLFFGSGTQLSVL.

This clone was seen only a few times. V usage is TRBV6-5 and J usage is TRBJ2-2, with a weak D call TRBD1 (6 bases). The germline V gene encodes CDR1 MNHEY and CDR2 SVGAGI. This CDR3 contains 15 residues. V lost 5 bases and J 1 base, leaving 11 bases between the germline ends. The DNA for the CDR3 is TGTGCCAGCAGTCCCGGGACATTGAACACCGGGGAGCTGTTTTTT. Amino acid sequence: CASSPGTLNTGELFF.

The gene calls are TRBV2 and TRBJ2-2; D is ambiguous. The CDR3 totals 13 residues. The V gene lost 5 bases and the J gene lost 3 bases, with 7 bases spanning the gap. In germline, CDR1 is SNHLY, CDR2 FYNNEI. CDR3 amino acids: CASSLTDTGELFF. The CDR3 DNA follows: TGTGCCAGCAGTCTTACGGACACCGGGGAGCTGTTTTTT.

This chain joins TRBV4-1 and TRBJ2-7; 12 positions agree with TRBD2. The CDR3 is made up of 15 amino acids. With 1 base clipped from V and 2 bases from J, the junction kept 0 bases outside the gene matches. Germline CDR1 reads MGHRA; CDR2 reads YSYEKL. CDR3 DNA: TGCGCCAGCAGCCAAGGGACTAGCGGGGCCTACGAGCAGTACTTC. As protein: CASSQGTSGAYEQYF.

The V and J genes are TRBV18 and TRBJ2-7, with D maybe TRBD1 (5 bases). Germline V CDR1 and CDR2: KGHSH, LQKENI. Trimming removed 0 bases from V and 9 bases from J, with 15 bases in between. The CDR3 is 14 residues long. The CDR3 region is CASSPPAVRGRQYF. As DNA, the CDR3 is TGTGCCAGCTCACCACCGGCAGTTAGGGGTCGGCAGTACTTC.

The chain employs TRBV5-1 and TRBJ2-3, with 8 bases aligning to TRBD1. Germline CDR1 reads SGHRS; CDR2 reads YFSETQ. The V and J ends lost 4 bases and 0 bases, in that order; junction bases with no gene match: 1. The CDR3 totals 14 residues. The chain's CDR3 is CASSRTGSTDTQYF. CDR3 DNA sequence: TGCGCCAGCAGCAGGACAGGGAGCACAGATACGCAGTATTTT.

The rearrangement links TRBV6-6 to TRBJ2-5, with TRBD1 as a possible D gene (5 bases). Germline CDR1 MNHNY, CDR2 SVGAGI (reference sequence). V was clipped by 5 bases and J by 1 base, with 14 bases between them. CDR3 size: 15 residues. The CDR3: CASSVQDTVQETQYF. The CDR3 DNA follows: TGTGCCAGCAGTGTCCAGGACACCGTCCAAGAGACCCAGTACTTC.

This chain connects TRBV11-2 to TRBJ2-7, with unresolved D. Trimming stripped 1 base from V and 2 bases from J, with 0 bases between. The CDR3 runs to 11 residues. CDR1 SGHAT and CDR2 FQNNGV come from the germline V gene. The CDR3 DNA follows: TGTGCCAGCAGCTTAGCCTACGAGCAGTACTTC. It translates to CASSLAYEQYF.

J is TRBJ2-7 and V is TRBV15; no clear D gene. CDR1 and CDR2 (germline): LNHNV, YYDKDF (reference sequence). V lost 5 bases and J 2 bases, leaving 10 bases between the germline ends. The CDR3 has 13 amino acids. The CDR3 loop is CATSFGATYEQYF. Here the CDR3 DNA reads TGTGCCACCAGCTTCGGAGCCACCTACGAGCAGTACTTC.

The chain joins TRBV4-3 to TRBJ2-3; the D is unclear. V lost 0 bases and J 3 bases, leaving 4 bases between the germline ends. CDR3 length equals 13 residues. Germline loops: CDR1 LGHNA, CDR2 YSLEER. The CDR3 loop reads CASSQDVTDTQYF. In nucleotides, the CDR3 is TGCGCCAGCAGCCAAGATGTGACAGATACGCAGTATTTT.

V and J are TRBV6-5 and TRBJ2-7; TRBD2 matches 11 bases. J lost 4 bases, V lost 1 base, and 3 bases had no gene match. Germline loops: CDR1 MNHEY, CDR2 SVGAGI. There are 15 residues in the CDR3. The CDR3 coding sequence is TGTGCCAGCAGTTACTTGGGACTAGCGGCGTACGAGCAGTACTTC. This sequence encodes CASSYLGLAAYEQYF.

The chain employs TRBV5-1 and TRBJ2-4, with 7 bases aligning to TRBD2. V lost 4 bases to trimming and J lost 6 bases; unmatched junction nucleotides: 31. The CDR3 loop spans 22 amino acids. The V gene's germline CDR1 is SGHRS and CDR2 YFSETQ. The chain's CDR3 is CASSPWGPAFAGASRGINIQYF. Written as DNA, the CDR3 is TGCGCCAGCAGCCCCTGGGGACCGGCCTTTGCGGGAGCCTCCCGGGGGATAAACATTCAGTACTTC.

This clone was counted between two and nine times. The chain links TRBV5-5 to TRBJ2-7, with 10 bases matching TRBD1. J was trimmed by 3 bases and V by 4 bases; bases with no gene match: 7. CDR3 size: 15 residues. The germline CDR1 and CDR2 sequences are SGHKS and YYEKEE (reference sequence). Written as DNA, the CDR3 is TGTGCCAGCAGCAAGGGACAGGGGAAACTCTACGAGCAGTACTTC. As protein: CASSKGQGKLYEQYF.

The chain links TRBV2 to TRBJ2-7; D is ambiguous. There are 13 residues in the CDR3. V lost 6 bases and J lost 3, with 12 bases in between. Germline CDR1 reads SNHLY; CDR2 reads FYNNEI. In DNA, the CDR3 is TGTGCCAGCAGACCTTACCCGGGCTACGAGCAGTACTTC. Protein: CASRPYPGYEQYF.

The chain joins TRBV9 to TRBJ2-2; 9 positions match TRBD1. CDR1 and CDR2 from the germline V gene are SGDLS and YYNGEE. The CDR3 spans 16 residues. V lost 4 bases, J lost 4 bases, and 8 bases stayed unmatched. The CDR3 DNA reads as TGTGCCAGCAGCACCCCTCCGGGACAGGGCACCGGGGAGCTGTTTTTT. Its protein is CASSTPPGQGTGELFF.

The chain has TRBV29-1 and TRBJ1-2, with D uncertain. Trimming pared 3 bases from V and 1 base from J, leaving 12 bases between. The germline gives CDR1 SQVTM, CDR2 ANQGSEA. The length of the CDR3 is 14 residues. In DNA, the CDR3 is TGCAGCGTTGACGGGTTGGGAGGTAACTATGGCTACACCTTC. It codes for CSVDGLGGNYGYTF.

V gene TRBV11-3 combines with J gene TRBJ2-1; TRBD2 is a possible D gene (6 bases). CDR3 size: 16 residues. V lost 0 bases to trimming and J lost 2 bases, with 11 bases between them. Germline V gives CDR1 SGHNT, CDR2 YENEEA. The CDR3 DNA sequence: TGTGCCAGCAGCTTAGACGGGAGACAGCCCTACAATGAGCAGTTCTTC. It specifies CASSLDGRQPYNEQFF.

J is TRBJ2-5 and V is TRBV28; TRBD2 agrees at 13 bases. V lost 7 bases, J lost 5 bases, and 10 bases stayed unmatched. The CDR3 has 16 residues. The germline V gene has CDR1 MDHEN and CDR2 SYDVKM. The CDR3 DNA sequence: TGTGCCAGCACCTCGGGACTAGCGGGGATGCGGGAGACCCAGTACTTC. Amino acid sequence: CASTSGLAGMRETQYF.

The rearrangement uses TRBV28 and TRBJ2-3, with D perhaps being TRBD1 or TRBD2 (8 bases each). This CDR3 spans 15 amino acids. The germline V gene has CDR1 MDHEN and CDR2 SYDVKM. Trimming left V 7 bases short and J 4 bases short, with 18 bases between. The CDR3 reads CASIRQGRGADTQYF. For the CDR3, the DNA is TGTGCCAGCATTCGACAGGGGCGGGGGGCAGATACGCAGTATTTT.

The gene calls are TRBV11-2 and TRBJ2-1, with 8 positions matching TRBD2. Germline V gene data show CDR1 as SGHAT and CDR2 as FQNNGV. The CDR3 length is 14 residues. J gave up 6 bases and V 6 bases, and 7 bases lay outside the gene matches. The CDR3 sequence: CASSLSGDFNEQFF. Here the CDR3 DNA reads TGTGCCAGCAGTCTTAGCGGGGATTTCAATGAGCAGTTCTTC.

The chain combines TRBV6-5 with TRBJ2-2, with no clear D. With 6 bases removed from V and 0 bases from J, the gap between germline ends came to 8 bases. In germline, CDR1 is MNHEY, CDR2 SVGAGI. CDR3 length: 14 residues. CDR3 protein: CASSRKPNTGELFF. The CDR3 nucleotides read TGTGCCAGCAGCCGAAAGCCGAACACCGGGGAGCTGTTTTTT.

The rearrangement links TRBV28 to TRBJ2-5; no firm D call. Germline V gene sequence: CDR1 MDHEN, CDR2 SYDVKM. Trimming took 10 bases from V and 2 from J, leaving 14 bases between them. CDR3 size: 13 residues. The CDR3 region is CATIDGFQETQYF. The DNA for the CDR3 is TGTGCCACCATCGACGGGTTTCAAGAGACCCAGTACTTC. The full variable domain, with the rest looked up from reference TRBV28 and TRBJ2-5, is DVKVTQSSRYLVKRTGEKVFLECVQDMDHENMFWYRQDPGLGLRLIYFSYDVKMKEKGDIPEGYSVSREKKERFSLILESASTNQTSMYLCATIDGFQETQYFGPGTRLLVL.